The 4 T cell receptor beta chains listed next were all sequenced from one sample in a study of cytomegalovirus exposure and HLA in healthy donors. Profiling relied on immunoSEQ multiplex PCR, and the TCRdb table lists in-frame clones only, not all of them. The top ten clones hold 3% of a sample with approximately 99,000 clones, around 85% of them seen once. The source material was PBMCs. Receptors were obtained from a young woman in good health and CMV-seronegative.

The chain carries TRBV5-1 and TRBJ1-1; no firm D call. This CDR3 has 15 residues. The V end was cut by 0 bases, the J end by 5 bases, with 14 bases between. In germline, CDR1 is SGHRS, CDR2 YFSETQ. CDR3 sequence: CASSLEGWVRTEAFF. The CDR3 DNA reads TGCGCCAGCAGCTTGGAAGGCTGGGTGCGGACTGAAGCTTTCTTT.

V gene TRBV2 combines with J gene TRBJ2-5, with TRBD1 matching over 7 bases. Germline CDR1 reads SNHLY; CDR2 reads FYNNEI. Trimming at V came to 3 bases and at J to 5 bases, leaving 9 bases not matched to a gene. This CDR3 is built from 15 residues. This CDR3 is CASSDYEGAEETQYF. Written as DNA, the CDR3 is TGTGCCAGCAGTGATTATGAGGGGGCCGAGGAGACCCAGTACTTC.

The rearrangement uses TRBV5-6 and TRBJ1-4; D uncertain. Trimming cost V 0 bases and J 8 bases, with 8 bases left between them. Germline V gives CDR1 SGHDT, CDR2 YYEEEE. The CDR3 is made up of 13 amino acids. CDR3 residues: CASSLGAGEKLFF. In DNA, the CDR3 is TGTGCCAGCAGCTTGGGGGCTGGCGAAAAACTGTTTTTT.

This chain connects TRBV5-1 to TRBJ2-3, with TRBD2 matching 8 bases. Germline V gives CDR1 SGHRS, CDR2 YFSETQ. V lost 7 bases and J lost 2; bases outside the gene matches: 18. The CDR3 contains 18 residues. CDR3 region: CASRHGTTGGASTDTQYF. The CDR3 DNA follows: TGCGCCAGCCGTCATGGGACGACGGGGGGGGCGTCCACAGATACGCAGTATTTT.